What follows is one TCR beta chain and its context. This sample was taken from a study of OX40 agonist ivuxolimab in advanced cancers. Background on the study: Clinicians treated patients with ivuxolimab, an agonistic anti-OX40 (CD134) antibody. Partial responses occurred in three patients (one hepatocellular carcinoma, two cutaneous melanoma).

CDR3 size: 14 residues. V lost 6 bases to trimming and J lost 4 bases; unmatched junction nucleotides: 7. Germline V gene lookup returns CDR1 SGHRS and CDR2 YFSETQ. Assay: immunoSEQ multiplex PCR; the TCRdb copy retains only in-frame clones and omits some. The profile shows 20,000 to 30,000 clones, about nine tenths of them singletons. The receptor was derived from an adult with an advanced solid tumor such as melanoma, head and neck, liver or kidney cancer. This rearrangement joins TRBV5-1 to TRBJ2-3, with 8 bases that match TRBD1. The source material was CD4+ or CD8+ T cells sorted from blood, sampled in a trial of the OX40 agonist ivuxolimab. CDR3 amino acids: CASTPGQEADTQYF. The CDR3 DNA reads TGCGCCAGCACTCCGGGACAGGAGGCAGATACGCAGTATTTT. Filled out from reference TRBV5-1 and TRBJ2-3, the complete variable domain reads KAGVTQTPRYLIKTRGQQVTLSCSPISGHRSVSWYQQTPGQGLQFLFEYFSETQRNKGNFPGRFSGRQFSNSRSEMNVSTLELGDSALYLCASTPGQEADTQYFGPGTRLTVL.